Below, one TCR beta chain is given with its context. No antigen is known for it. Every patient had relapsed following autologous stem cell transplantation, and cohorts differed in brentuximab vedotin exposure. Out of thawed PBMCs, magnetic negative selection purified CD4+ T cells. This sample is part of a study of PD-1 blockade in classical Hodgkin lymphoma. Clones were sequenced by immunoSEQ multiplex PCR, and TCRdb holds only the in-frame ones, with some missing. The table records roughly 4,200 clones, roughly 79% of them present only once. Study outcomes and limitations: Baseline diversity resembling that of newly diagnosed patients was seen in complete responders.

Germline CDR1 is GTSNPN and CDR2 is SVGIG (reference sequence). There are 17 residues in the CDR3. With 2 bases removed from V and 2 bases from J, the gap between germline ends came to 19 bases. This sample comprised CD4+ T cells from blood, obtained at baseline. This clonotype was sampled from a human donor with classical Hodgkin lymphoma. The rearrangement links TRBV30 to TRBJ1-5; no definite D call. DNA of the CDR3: TGTGCCTGGAGTAAAGCTTCTTGGGTTATGGGCAATCAGCCCCAGCATTTT. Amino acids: CAWSKASWVMGNQPQHF.